These 13 T cell receptor beta chains were sequenced from one sample in a study of OX40 agonist ivuxolimab in advanced cancers. The data were produced by immunoSEQ multiplex PCR, yet TCRdb's version contains in-frame clones alone and is incomplete. The sample consists of 60,000 to 65,000 clones, approximately 85% of them appearing once. This sample comprised CD4+ or CD8+ T cells sorted from blood, obtained in a trial of the OX40 agonist ivuxolimab. The receptors derive from an adult with an advanced solid tumor such as melanoma, head and neck, liver or kidney cancer.

The chain joins TRBV28 to TRBJ1-2; no firm D call. The V end was cut by 5 bases, the J end by 4 bases, with 11 bases between. Germline values: CDR1 MDHEN, CDR2 SYDVKM. This CDR3 has 13 amino acids. The CDR3 region has the DNA TGTGCCAGCAGTACAATTCAGGTCTATGGCTACACCTTC. It is translated as CASSTIQVYGYTF.

V and J are TRBV5-1 and TRBJ1-1, with 9 bases aligning to TRBD1. The length of the CDR3 is 17 residues. V gave up 0 bases and J gave up 4 bases; unmatched junction bases: 10. The germline V gene encodes CDR1 SGHRS and CDR2 YFSETQ. CDR3 region: CASSLADRGRRGTEAFF. The DNA of the CDR3 is TGCGCCAGCAGCTTGGCGGACAGGGGACGTCGGGGCACTGAAGCTTTCTTT.

The chain recombines TRBV30 with TRBJ2-1; weak D call: TRBD1 (6 bases). V was trimmed by 3 bases and J by 0 bases, leaving 15 bases between them. The CDR3 contains 16 residues. Germline V lookup: CDR1 GTSNPN, CDR2 SVGIG (reference sequence). DNA of the CDR3: TGTGCCTGGAGCCTCAGGGGTTTGAGCTCCTACAATGAGCAGTTCTTC. Its protein is CAWSLRGLSSYNEQFF.

The rearrangement joins TRBV28 to TRBJ2-2; possibly TRBD2 for D (5 bases). The CDR3 covers 15 residues. The V and J ends lost 1 base and 4 bases respectively, with 10 bases between them. CDR1 MDHEN and CDR2 SYDVKM come from the germline V gene. Here the CDR3 reads CASSLSGEGTGELFF. The CDR3 DNA sequence: TGTGCCAGCAGTTTATCCGGGGAAGGCACCGGGGAGCTGTTTTTT.

This clone was observed once. The chain combines TRBV11-2 with TRBJ2-1; D gene ambiguous. Deletions cut 4 bases from V and 5 bases from J, with 12 bases between. Per the germline V gene, CDR1 is SGHAT and CDR2 is FQNNGV. This CDR3 comprises 14 residues. DNA for the CDR3: TGTGCCAGCAGCTCAAACCGGGCCAACAATGAGCAGTTCTTC. Translating gives CASSSNRANNEQFF. The whole variable domain, remainder taken from reference TRBV11-2 and TRBJ2-1, is EAGVAQSPRYKIIEKRQSVAFWCNPISGHATLYWYQQILGQGPKLLIQFQNNGVVDDSQLPKDRFSAERLKGVDSTLKIQPAKLEDSAVYLCASSSNRANNEQFFGPGTRLTVL.

The V gene is TRBV5-1, the J gene TRBJ1-1; unclear D gene. Germline V gene lookup returns CDR1 SGHRS and CDR2 YFSETQ. CDR3 length: 13 amino acids. V shed 0 bases and J shed 1 base, with 4 bases lying between them. The CDR3 nucleotides read TGCGCCAGCAGCTTGGCAGGGAACACTGAAGCTTTCTTT. This gives the protein CASSLAGNTEAFF.

This sequence joins TRBV7-3 and TRBJ1-1, with D possibly being TRBD1 (5 bases). Per germline, CDR1 SGHTA and CDR2 FQGTGA. This CDR3 spans 17 amino acids. The germline V and J ends were trimmed by 2 bases and 0 bases, with 16 bases remaining between them. CDR3 sequence: CASSLFGGQVMNTEAFF. The CDR3 DNA follows: TGTGCCAGCAGCTTATTTGGCGGACAAGTCATGAACACTGAAGCTTTCTTT. Complete variable domain (other parts from reference TRBV7-3 and TRBJ1-1): GAGVSQTPSNKVTEKGKYVELRCDPISGHTALYWYRQSLGQGPEFLIYFQGTGAADDSGLPNDRFFAVRPEGSVSTLKIQRTERGDSAVYLCASSLFGGQVMNTEAFFGQGTRLTVV.

The chain carries TRBV15 and TRBJ2-1, with 8 positions matching TRBD1. The CDR3 runs 18 residues. V lost 4 bases and J lost 2; bases outside the gene matches: 13. Germline loops: CDR1 LNHNV, CDR2 YYDKDF (reference sequence). For the CDR3, the DNA is TGTGCCACCAGCACACCGCCCGGACAGGGAGAAGCCTACAATGAGCAGTTCTTC. Protein product: CATSTPPGQGEAYNEQFF.

This clone was observed once. This chain joins TRBV7-9 and TRBJ1-5; TRBD1 is a possible D gene (5 bases). Trimming took 1 base from V and 6 from J, leaving 13 bases between them. The CDR3 has 15 amino acids. The germline V gene encodes CDR1 SEHNR and CDR2 FQNEAQ (reference sequence). The CDR3 here is CASSLGGSGFQPQHF. The DNA for the CDR3 is TGTGCCAGCAGCTTAGGGGGGTCGGGATTTCAGCCCCAGCATTTT.

The gene calls are TRBV7-2 and TRBJ1-1; D gene ambiguous. Germline V gives CDR1 SGHTA, CDR2 FQGNSA. V lost 5 bases, J lost 5 bases, and 15 bases lay in between. This CDR3 contains 14 residues. CDR3 bases: TGTGCCAGCAGCGAGGTGACCGGGATGACTGAAGCTTTCTTT. This codes for CASSEVTGMTEAFF.

The J gene is TRBJ2-7, the V gene TRBV7-3; D is undetermined. CDR3 length: 14 residues. Looked up from germline, CDR1 is SGHTA and CDR2 is FQGTGA. V gave up 0 bases and J gave up 5 bases, with 11 bases separating them. CDR3 bases: TGTGCCAGCAGCTTAACGGGGAAACGGGACGAGCAGTACTTC. Translation gives CASSLTGKRDEQYF. Full variable domain (outside the CDR3, taken from reference TRBV7-3 and TRBJ2-7): GAGVSQTPSNKVTEKGKYVELRCDPISGHTALYWYRQSLGQGPEFLIYFQGTGAADDSGLPNDRFFAVRPEGSVSTLKIQRTERGDSAVYLCASSLTGKRDEQYFGPGTRLTVT.

This clone was picked up one time. The CDR3 nucleotides are TGTGCCATCAGTGAGGCGGGGGTCGGTCGTGGCTACACCTTC. Translated: CAISEAGVGRGYTF. V is TRBV10-3 and J is TRBJ1-2; D may be TRBD1 (5 bases). CDR3 length: 14 residues. Trimming removed 2 bases at V and 7 bases at J, with 14 bases between. The germline V gene has CDR1 ENHRY and CDR2 SYGVKD.

The chain uses TRBV7-9 and TRBJ2-1; 7 bases are a match to TRBD2. V lost 5 bases to trimming and J lost 7 bases; unmatched junction nucleotides: 11. Looked up from germline, CDR1 is SEHNR and CDR2 is FQNEAQ (reference sequence). This CDR3 region has 15 residues. The CDR3 region has the DNA TGTGCCAGCAGCCCTTCCGGGGGGAGGACAAATGAGCAGTTCTTC. Translation gives CASSPSGGRTNEQFF.